The T cell receptor beta chain under discussion was sequenced for a study of siplizumab effects on memory and regulatory T cells. General study findings and limits: Proliferating Tregs' suppressive function in siplizumab cultures went unconfirmed. The study found naive T cells seemingly more diverse than memory cells and seemingly major alloresponse contributors. A naive or memory phenotype could not be assigned to roughly 75-96% of the proliferating CD4+ or CD8+ clones. With siplizumab, mappable alloreactive CD4+ clones averaged around 70% Treg-derived, versus roughly 25% in controls.

Germline CDR1 reads SEHNR; CDR2 reads FQNEAQ (reference sequence). The V gene lost 11 bases and the J gene lost 0 bases, with 24 bases spanning the gap. The CDR3 is 17 amino acids. Clones were sequenced by immunoSEQ multiplex PCR, and TCRdb holds only the in-frame ones, with some missing. The table lists 90,000 to 110,000 clones, around 90% of them singletons. Regarding this clone: What it recognizes is unknown.

The receptor's source is a human donor in good health. The material sequenced was Tregs sorted from blood. The genes are TRBV7-9 and TRBJ2-3; a possible D gene is TRBD1 (6 bases). The CDR3 bases are TGTGCCGGATTGTCCTTACAGGGTCGGAGTAGCACAGATACGCAGTATTTT. It yields the protein CAGLSLQGRSSTDTQYF. Drawing the rest from reference TRBV7-9 and TRBJ2-3, the complete variable domain is DTGVSQNPRHKITKRGQNVTFRCDPISEHNRLYWYRQTLGQGPEFLTYFQNEAQLEKSRLLSDRFSAERPKGSFSTLEIQRTEQGDSAMYLCAGLSLQGRSSTDTQYFGPGTRLTVL.